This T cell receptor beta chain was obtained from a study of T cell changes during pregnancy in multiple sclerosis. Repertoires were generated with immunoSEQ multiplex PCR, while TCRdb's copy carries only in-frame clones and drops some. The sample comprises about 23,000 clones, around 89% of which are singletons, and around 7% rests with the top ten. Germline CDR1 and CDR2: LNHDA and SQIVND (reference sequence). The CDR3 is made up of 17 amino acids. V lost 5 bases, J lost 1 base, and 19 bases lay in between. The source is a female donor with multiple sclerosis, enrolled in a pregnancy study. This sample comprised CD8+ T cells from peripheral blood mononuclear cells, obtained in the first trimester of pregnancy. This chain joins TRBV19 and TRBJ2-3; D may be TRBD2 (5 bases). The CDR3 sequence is CASSYTLLMGGTDTQYF. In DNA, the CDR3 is TGTGCCAGTAGTTACACCCTCCTGATGGGAGGCACAGATACGCAGTATTTT.